Listed here are 8 T cell receptor beta chains from one sample, sequenced in a study of beta chain features in type 1 diabetes. As every portion of the isolated RNA was reverse transcribed, the sequencing read expressed TCRB transcripts. Libraries were prepared by immunoSEQ multiplex PCR; TCRdb keeps only in-frame clonotypes and omits some of them. Of roughly 170,000 clones listed, roughly an eighth are singletons. Sequenced input: central memory CD4+ T cells from blood. Receptors were obtained from a woman younger than 35 in good health.

This clone was counted only a few times. This chain connects TRBV7-3 to TRBJ2-3; D gene ambiguous. Germline lookup yields CDR1 SGHTA and CDR2 FQGTGA. The CDR3 runs to 14 residues. Trimming took 1 base from V and 0 from J, leaving 5 bases between them. The CDR3 loop reads CASSLRPSTDTQYF. The DNA for the CDR3 is TGTGCCAGCAGCTTAAGGCCGAGCACAGATACGCAGTATTTT.

This chain joins TRBV10-1 and TRBJ1-1; D is ambiguous. The CDR3 contains 10 residues. Germline CDR1 WNHNN, CDR2 SYGVQD (reference sequence). V lost 6 bases and J lost 8, with 7 bases in between. CDR3 residues: CASRRQEAFF. CDR3 coding DNA: TGCGCCAGCAGAAGACAAGAAGCTTTCTTT.

The CDR3 protein is CASSYLGQATDTQYF. CDR3 coding DNA: TGTGCCAGCAGTTACTTGGGACAGGCCACAGATACGCAGTATTTT. The genes are TRBV6-5 and TRBJ2-3; 8 bases agree with TRBD1. Germline CDR1 and CDR2: MNHEY and SVGAGI. The CDR3 is 15 amino acids. With V trimmed by 1 base and J by 2 bases, 2 bases remained unmatched.

This clone showed up just a few times. The rearrangement uses TRBV30 and TRBJ1-1; TRBD1 is a possible D gene (6 bases). The CDR3 is 12 amino acids. Trimming took off 5 bases at V and 5 bases at J, with 12 bases between the two ends. The germline V gene has CDR1 GTSNPN and CDR2 SVGIG (reference sequence). The CDR3 DNA is TGTGCCTGGGGTTCAGGGGTTACTGAAGCTTTCTTT. Translation: CAWGSGVTEAFF.

The V call is TRBV27, the J call TRBJ1-5; no clear D. The CDR3 spans 13 residues. Trimming took off 3 bases at V and 7 bases at J, with 10 bases between the two ends. Looked up from germline, CDR1 is MNHEY and CDR2 is SMNVEV (reference sequence). CDR3 sequence (DNA): TGTGCCAGCAGTTTGTCGGGGAACCAGCCCCAGCATTTT. Its translation is CASSLSGNQPQHF.

A word on this clone: A read error may account for a junction end that differs from germline. This chain uses TRBV29-1 with TRBJ2-3, with 7 bases aligning to TRBD2. The V gene's germline CDR1 is SQVTM and CDR2 ANQGSEA. The CDR3 loop spans 15 amino acids. CDR3 protein: CSVEAASGVTDAQYF. In DNA, the CDR3 is TGCAGCGTTGAGGCGGCTAGCGGCGTCACAGATGCGCAGTATTTT.

This clone was counted a few times. The chain has TRBV5-1 and TRBJ2-3; the D gene is possibly TRBD2 (5 bases). V shed 0 bases and J shed 2 bases, with 7 bases lying between them. This CDR3 spans 14 amino acids. Germline CDR1 reads SGHRS; CDR2 reads YFSETQ. The CDR3 DNA sequence: TGCGCCAGCAGCTTGGGAGCGGACACAGATACGCAGTATTTT. Protein: CASSLGADTDTQYF.

The chain joins TRBV5-1 to TRBJ1-4; D possibly corresponds to TRBD1 (6 bases). The CDR3 extends over 14 amino acids. In germline, CDR1 is SGHRS, CDR2 YFSETQ. V was pared by 3 bases and J by 6 bases, with 12 bases between. The CDR3 region has the DNA TGCGCCAGCAGCTCCCAGGGGATCGATGAAAAACTGTTTTTT. This gives the protein CASSSQGIDEKLFF.